The 26 T cell receptor beta chains below were found in one sample sequenced in a study of a mutant IDH1 vaccine in newly diagnosed glioma. No cognate antigen is known for these TCRs. Assay used: immunoSEQ multiplex PCR; TCRdb lists only in-frame clones, some missing. The repertoire holds about 82,000 clones, with approximately 85% as singletons. The time point: week 23, last vaccination. Mutant IDH1 20-mer peptide, at 300 ug, made up each vaccine dose, with topical imiquimod. Sequences were derived from PBMCs, sampled from a glioma patient whose treatment included an IDH1 peptide vaccine. These receptors were obtained from a man aged 25 to 45 with glioma. Some clones in this sample may be carry-over from other donors' samples.

V and J are TRBV11-3 and TRBJ1-2; D may be TRBD1 (5 bases). Germline CDR1 is SGHNT and CDR2 is YENEEA. The length of the CDR3 is 15 residues. With 2 bases removed from V and 7 bases from J, the gap between germline ends came to 17 bases. The CDR3 spells CASSLNCRAGGGYTF. The CDR3 region has the DNA TGTGCCAGCAGCTTAAACTGCAGGGCCGGAGGTGGCTACACCTTC.

CDR3: CASTTDTGYGYTF. CDR3 coding DNA: TGTGCCAGCACTACGGACACGGGCTATGGCTACACCTTC. The genes are TRBV9 and TRBJ1-2, with a possible D match to TRBD1 (5 bases). Germline V gene sequence: CDR1 SGDLS, CDR2 YYNGEE. The CDR3 has 13 residues. The ends were cut back, 6 bases at V and 4 bases at J, with 13 bases in the middle.

The chain combines TRBV7-3 with TRBJ2-3; D remains unclear. Germline V gene data show CDR1 as SGHTA and CDR2 as FQGTGA. The CDR3 has 13 amino acids. V shed 5 bases and J shed 7 bases, with 13 bases lying between them. CDR3 residues: CASSPTFGNTQYF. CDR3 DNA sequence: TGTGCCAGCAGCCCAACCTTTGGAAATACGCAGTATTTT.

The rearrangement uses TRBV4-2 and TRBJ1-1; a possible D gene is TRBD1 (6 bases). Germline V lookup: CDR1 LGHNA, CDR2 YNFKEQ. The CDR3 consists of 13 residues. The V end lost 3 bases, the J end lost 3 bases, and 8 bases lay between the germline ends. The CDR3 is CASSQNRDTEAFF. The DNA of the CDR3 is TGTGCCAGCAGCCAGAACAGGGACACTGAAGCTTTCTTT.

The DNA for the CDR3 is TGTGCCAGCAGGCGGCAGGAGATGAACACTGAAGCTTTCTTT. Its protein is CASRRQEMNTEAFF. The chain combines TRBV21-1 with TRBJ1-1. TRBV21-1 is a listed pseudogene. This CDR3 has 14 amino acids.

The chain is built from TRBV4-1 and TRBJ2-7; no clear D. Germline V CDR1 and CDR2: MGHRA, YSYEKL. Deletions cut 3 bases from V and 3 bases from J, with 18 bases between. The CDR3 consists of 16 residues. DNA for the CDR3: TGCGCCAGCAGCCAGACAATAAGGGCGGACCTCTACGAGCAGTACTTC. Its protein is CASSQTIRADLYEQYF.

The chain employs TRBV11-2 and TRBJ1-2; no clear D gene. The CDR3 sequence is 13 residues long. With 3 bases removed from V and 8 bases from J, the gap between germline ends came to 13 bases. Germline assignment: CDR1 SGHAT and CDR2 FQNNGV. CDR3: CASSFWTASGYTF. The CDR3 region has the DNA TGTGCCAGCAGCTTCTGGACCGCATCAGGCTACACCTTC. The full variable domain, in which reference TRBV11-2 and TRBJ1-2 provide the parts outside the CDR3, is EAGVAQSPRYKIIEKRQSVAFWCNPISGHATLYWYQQILGQGPKLLIQFQNNGVVDDSQLPKDRFSAERLKGVDSTLKIQPAKLEDSAVYLCASSFWTASGYTFGSGTRLTVV.

This clone appeared once. The V and J genes are TRBV7-2 and TRBJ1-2; D remains unclear. The CDR3 covers 13 residues. The V and J ends lost 1 base and 8 bases respectively, with 11 bases between them. CDR1 SGHTA and CDR2 FQGNSA come from the germline V gene. CDR3 nucleotides: TGTGCCAGCAGCTTAGAACAGCCGGAGGGCTACACCTTC. Translated, it gives CASSLEQPEGYTF.

J is TRBJ2-3 and V is TRBV15; 8 nucleotides align to TRBD2. Germline CDR1 LNHNV, CDR2 YYDKDF (reference sequence). V lost 5 bases, J lost 3 bases, and 10 bases stayed unmatched. CDR3 size: 16 residues. The CDR3 protein is CATSDLLAVWTDTQYF. The CDR3 coding sequence is TGTGCCACCAGCGATTTACTAGCGGTGTGGACAGATACGCAGTATTTT. The full variable domain, with the rest looked up from reference TRBV15 and TRBJ2-3, is DAMVIQNPRYQVTQFGKPVTLSCSQTLNHNVMYWYQQKSSQAPKLLFHYYDKDFNNEADTPDNFQSRRPNTSFCFLDIRSPGLGDTAMYLCATSDLLAVWTDTQYFGPGTRLTVL.

This chain connects TRBV6-4 to TRBJ1-5; possible D gene TRBD1, 5 bases. The germline V and J ends were trimmed by 6 bases and 1 base, with 13 bases remaining between them. Looked up from germline, CDR1 is MRHNA and CDR2 is SNTAGT. The CDR3 length is 15 residues. The CDR3 DNA reads TGTGCCAGCAGCCCGCGGGGGAAAAGCAATCAGCCCCAGCATTTT. It encodes CASSPRGKSNQPQHF.

The chain joins TRBV5-1 to TRBJ1-1; a possible D gene is TRBD1 (5 bases). Germline lookup yields CDR1 SGHRS and CDR2 YFSETQ. The CDR3 contains 15 residues. V lost 0 bases and J lost 1, with 10 bases in between. In nucleotides, the CDR3 is TGCGCCAGCAGCTTGGCCCGGGGGACGAACACTGAAGCTTTCTTT. It specifies CASSLARGTNTEAFF.

V is TRBV14 and J is TRBJ2-3, with 7 bases that match TRBD1. J was trimmed by 1 base and V by 0 bases; bases with no gene match: 7. The CDR3 spans 17 residues. Germline-derived CDR1 and CDR2 are SGHDN and FVKESK. The CDR3 nucleotides are TGTGCCAGCAGCCAAGAGGACAGGACCTTCGGCACAGATACGCAGTATTTT. This encodes CASSQEDRTFGTDTQYF.

CDR3: CASSSRGLAGGKNEQYF. The CDR3 nucleotides are TGCGCCAGCAGCTCCCGAGGACTAGCGGGAGGTAAGAACGAGCAGTACTTC. The chain has TRBV5-1 and TRBJ2-7, with 14 bases matching TRBD2. V was pared by 3 bases and J by 5 bases, with 10 bases of the junction left unmatched. CDR3 length equals 17 residues. Per the germline V gene, CDR1 is SGHRS and CDR2 is YFSETQ.

The chain recombines TRBV28 with TRBJ2-7, with 7 bases identical to TRBD2. After removal of 4 bases from V and 0 bases from J, the junction contained 12 bases not matched to a gene. Germline lookup yields CDR1 MDHEN and CDR2 SYDVKM. This CDR3 has 17 amino acids. The CDR3 loop reads CASSSSGEGAFSYEQYF. The CDR3, as DNA: TGTGCCAGCAGTTCCTCCGGGGAGGGAGCCTTCTCCTACGAGCAGTACTTC.

The gene calls are TRBV6-5 and TRBJ1-6; D perhaps matches TRBD1 (5 bases). CDR1 and CDR2 from the germline V gene are MNHEY and SVGAGI. Trimming left V 7 bases short and J 0 bases short, with 7 bases between. The CDR3 runs 14 residues. CDR3 in amino acids: CASTQGSYNSPLHF. The CDR3 DNA follows: TGTGCCAGCACCCAGGGCTCCTATAATTCACCCCTCCACTTT.

J is TRBJ2-1 and V is TRBV14, with D perhaps given as TRBD1 or TRBD2 (5 bases each). The length of the CDR3 is 13 residues. V was trimmed by 1 base and J by 9 bases, leaving 10 bases between them. From germline, CDR1 is SGHDN and CDR2 FVKESK. Here the CDR3 DNA reads TGTGCCAGCAGCCAAGGATCGGGGCGTGAGCAGTTCTTC. Translated, it gives CASSQGSGREQFF.

V and J are TRBV18 and TRBJ2-3; D possibly corresponds to TRBD1 (7 bases). Germline assignment: CDR1 KGHSH and CDR2 LQKENI. Trimming took off 3 bases at V and 5 bases at J, with 12 bases between the two ends. The CDR3 totals 14 residues. For the CDR3, the DNA is TGTGCCAGCTCACCCCAGGGGGAGGAAGATACGCAGTATTTT. Encoded protein: CASSPQGEEDTQYF.

The chain joins TRBV9 to TRBJ2-1; D remains unclear. Trimming cost V 4 bases and J 0 bases, with 14 bases left between them. The CDR3 consists of 16 residues. The germline gives CDR1 SGDLS, CDR2 YYNGEE. The CDR3 DNA follows: TGTGCCAGCAGCATAGGTAGGATGAGCTCCTACAATGAGCAGTTCTTC. Translating gives CASSIGRMSSYNEQFF. Based on the CDR3 plus reference TRBV9 and TRBJ2-1, the full variable domain is DSGVTQTPKHLITATGQRVTLRCSPRSGDLSVYWYQQSLDQGLQFLIQYYNGEERAKGNILERFSAQQFPDLHSELNLSSLELGDSALYFCASSIGRMSSYNEQFFGPGTRLTVL.

This clone came up once. The chain joins TRBV4-1 to TRBJ2-7, with 11 bases that match TRBD1. V shed 2 bases and J 5 bases; nucleotides not matched to a gene: 5. The CDR3 has 15 residues. CDR1 is MGHRA, CDR2 YSYEKL, per germline. The CDR3, as DNA: TGCGCCAGCAGCCAAACGGACAGGGGGCTCCACGAGCAGTACTTC. Residues: CASSQTDRGLHEQYF.

The gene calls are TRBV18 and TRBJ1-6; D gene unclear. Germline V gene sequence: CDR1 KGHSH, CDR2 LQKENI. The CDR3 covers 15 residues. V dropped 3 bases and J dropped 2 bases, with 8 bases sitting between them. This chain's CDR3 is CASSPMGTYNSPLHF. CDR3 nucleotides: TGTGCCAGCTCACCTATGGGCACCTATAATTCACCCCTCCACTTT. The full variable domain, rest sourced from reference TRBV18 and TRBJ1-6, is NAGVMQNPRHLVRRRGQEARLRCSPMKGHSHVYWYRQLPEEGLKFMVYLQKENIIDESGMPKERFSAEFPKEGPSILRIQQVVRGDSAAYFCASSPMGTYNSPLHFGNGTRLTVT.

The V gene is TRBV2, the J gene TRBJ1-2; D is unclear. The V gene lost 3 bases and the J gene lost 6 bases, with 11 bases spanning the gap. CDR1 SNHLY and CDR2 FYNNEI come from the germline V gene. CDR3 length: 13 residues. CDR3 protein: CASSDYSTNGYTF. The CDR3 DNA reads TGTGCCAGCAGTGACTACAGCACCAATGGCTACACCTTC.

The chain has TRBV19 and TRBJ2-7; D call uncertain. Per germline, CDR1 LNHDA and CDR2 SQIVND (reference sequence). The CDR3 runs 11 residues. V lost 8 bases and J lost 3, with 8 bases in between. The CDR3 sequence is CASGFGYEQYF. As DNA, the CDR3 is TGTGCCAGTGGGTTCGGCTACGAGCAGTACTTC.

The V call is TRBV2, the J call TRBJ1-2; D remains unclear. The length of the CDR3 is 14 residues. The germline V and J ends were trimmed by 6 bases and 0 bases, with 11 bases remaining between them. CDR1 SNHLY and CDR2 FYNNEI come from the germline V gene. CDR3 amino acids: CASRDFLANYGYTF. The CDR3 bases are TGTGCCAGCAGGGATTTCCTAGCTAACTATGGCTACACCTTC.

This chain connects TRBV5-4 to TRBJ1-1, with D uncertain. With 5 bases removed from V and 6 bases from J, the gap between germline ends came to 14 bases. Germline CDR1 SGHNT, CDR2 YYREEE (reference sequence). The CDR3 is 13 amino acids. CDR3 in DNA: TGTGCCAGCAGTATAGGACGGGCAGCTGAAGCTTTCTTT. This encodes CASSIGRAAEAFF.

The V call is TRBV5-1, the J call TRBJ2-5; the D is unclear. The CDR3 has 14 amino acids. Germline V CDR1 and CDR2: SGHRS, YFSETQ. V was shortened by 0 bases and J by 5 bases, with 11 bases between the two germline ends. As DNA, the CDR3 is TGCGCCAGCAGCTTGGGTGGTAGCCGGGAGACCCAGTACTTC. Its translation is CASSLGGSRETQYF.

The chain uses TRBV5-1 and TRBJ2-3; TRBD2 aligns across 7 bases. CDR1 is SGHRS, CDR2 YFSETQ, per germline. V dropped 5 bases and J dropped 0; count of bases not matched to a gene: 9. There are 16 residues in the CDR3. The CDR3 DNA reads as TGCGCCAGCAGTTTTACCCTAGCGGCAAGCACAGATACGCAGTATTTT. Its protein is CASSFTLAASTDTQYF.